This T cell receptor beta chain was documented in a study of blood T cell repertoires in COVID-19. Study in general: Researchers got acute and convalescent COVID-19 samples from the United States, Italy and Spain. In each case, the material was cDNA or gDNA derived from T cells, B-cell-depleted T cells, or PBMCs.

The CDR3 length is 17 residues. From germline, CDR1 is MGHRA and CDR2 YSYEKL. After removal of 3 bases from V and 7 bases from J, the junction contained 14 bases not matched to a gene. Original methodology: Nucleated cell counts were estimated from reference gene primer amplification. Using immunoSEQ multiplex PCR, the repertoire was profiled, and TCRdb retains in-frame clones only, with some absent. For V, J and clone size, that table is used; D and trimming come from the DNA. The table lists 120,000 to 150,000 clones, over 75% of them singletons. This TCR derives from a woman aged 60-70 years with active COVID-19. The rearrangement joins TRBV4-1 to TRBJ2-2, with TRBD2 matching over 7 bases. Specimen: peripheral blood. This chain's CDR3 is CASSHGLTAGAVGELFF. The CDR3 DNA sequence: TGCGCCAGCAGCCACGGGTTGACGGCGGGAGCGGTCGGGGAGCTGTTTTTT.